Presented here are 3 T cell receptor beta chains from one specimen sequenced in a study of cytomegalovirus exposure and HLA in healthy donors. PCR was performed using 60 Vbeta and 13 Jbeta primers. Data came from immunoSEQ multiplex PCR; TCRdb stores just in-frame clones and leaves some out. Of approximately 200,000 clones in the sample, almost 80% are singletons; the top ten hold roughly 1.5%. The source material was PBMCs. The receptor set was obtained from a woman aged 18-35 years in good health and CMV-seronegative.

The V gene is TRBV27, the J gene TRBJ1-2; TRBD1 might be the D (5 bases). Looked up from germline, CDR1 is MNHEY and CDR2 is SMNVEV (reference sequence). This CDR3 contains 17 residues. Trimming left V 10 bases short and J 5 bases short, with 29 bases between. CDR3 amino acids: CATVPTGGMSWGYGYTF. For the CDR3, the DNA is TGTGCCACCGTGCCGACCGGGGGGATGTCTTGGGGGTATGGCTACACCTTC.

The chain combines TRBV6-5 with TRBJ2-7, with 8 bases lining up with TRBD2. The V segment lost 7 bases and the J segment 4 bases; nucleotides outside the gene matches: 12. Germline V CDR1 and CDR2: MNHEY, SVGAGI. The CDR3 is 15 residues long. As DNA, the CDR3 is TGTGCCAGCACCTCCGGCCGGGGACTAGTTTACGAGCAGTACTTC. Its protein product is CASTSGRGLVYEQYF.

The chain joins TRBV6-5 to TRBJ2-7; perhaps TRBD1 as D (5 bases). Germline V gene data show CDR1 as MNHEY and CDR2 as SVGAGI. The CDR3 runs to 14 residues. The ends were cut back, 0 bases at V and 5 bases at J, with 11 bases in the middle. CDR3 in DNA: TGTGCCAGCAGTTACTCGAAGGGGATCGACGAGCAGTACTTC. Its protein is CASSYSKGIDEQYF.